The entry below gives a single T cell receptor (beta chain) sequence along with its context. What it binds is unknown. This specimen belongs to a study of neoadjuvant anti-PD-1 for oral cavity cancer. The method was immunoSEQ multiplex PCR; TCRdb's version includes in-frame clones alone and lacks a portion of them. The sample contains approximately 42,000 clones, around 79% of which appear only once. V shed 4 bases, J shed 4 bases, and the junction held 8 bases outside the gene matches. The CDR3 contains 17 residues. CDR1 and CDR2 (germline): SEHNR, FQNEAQ (reference sequence). Documented time point: after neoadjuvant nivolumab, at surgical resection. Regarding the study as a whole: After neoadjuvant nivolumab, PBMC T cell clonality was significantly higher in non-responders than responders. Higher pretreatment blood Treg/Th17 ratios correlated with higher pretreatment blood and lower post-treatment tumor TCRbeta clonality.

The receptor was isolated from a person between 40 and 85 years old with oral cavity squamous cell carcinoma. This sequence joins TRBV7-9 and TRBJ2-2, with 11 bases identical to TRBD1. The sequencing used PBMCs, collected after nivolumab (anti-PD-1) treatment. CDR3 in amino acids: CASSSPRGTGGTGELFF. The CDR3 nucleotides read TGTGCCAGCAGCTCACCTAGGGGGACAGGGGGCACCGGGGAGCTGTTTTTT.